These 19 T cell receptor beta chains originate from one sample sequenced in a study of CD8 T cells in Susac syndrome. RNA was extracted with the RNeasy kit, and a quantity of about 0.5 to 1 ug was reverse transcribed using random hexamers. Via MiXCR, TCRdb re-called the immunoSEQ multiplex PCR reads, giving one row per CDR3 protein. The sample carries fewer than 350,000 distinct CDR3 sequences, roughly 94% recorded once. Material: CD4+ T cells from PBMCs. Every receptor here comes from a human donor with multiple sclerosis.

This clonotype was observed a single time. This chain uses TRBV5-1 with TRBJ2-5, with D tentatively TRBD2 (5 bases). V lost 3 bases and J 6 bases, leaving 12 bases between the germline ends. This CDR3 spans 13 amino acids. The germline V gene encodes CDR1 SGHRS and CDR2 YFSETQ. CDR3 in amino acids: CASSSDYGKTQYF. CDR3 coding DNA: TGCGCCAGCAGCTCCGACTATGGAAAGACCCAGTACTTC.

The genes are TRBV5-4 and TRBJ2-7; D is undetermined. Germline V gene lookup returns CDR1 SGHNT and CDR2 YYREEE (reference sequence). V lost 6 bases to trimming and J lost 2 bases, with 15 bases between them. This CDR3 has 14 residues. The CDR3 is CASNTPQAPYEQYF. In DNA, the CDR3 is TGTGCCAGCAACACCCCGCAGGCACCCTACGAGCAGTACTTC.

The genes are TRBV5-1 and TRBJ2-5; 8 bases agree with TRBD1. The CDR3 runs 15 residues. Trimming removed 4 bases from V and 5 bases from J; junction bases left unmatched: 10. Germline loops: CDR1 SGHRS, CDR2 YFSETQ. The CDR3 coding sequence is TGCGCCAGCAGCCGGTCAAGGACAGGGCGGGAGACCCAGTACTTC. Its protein is CASSRSRTGRETQYF.

This clonotype was detected once. The chain has TRBV2 and TRBJ2-6; tentatively, D is TRBD2 (5 bases). Per the germline V gene, CDR1 is SNHLY and CDR2 is FYNNEI. Trimming removed 6 bases at V and 0 bases at J, with 9 bases between. CDR3 size: 15 residues. In DNA form, the CDR3 reads TGTGCCAGCAGGACGGGATCCTCTGGGGCCAACGTCCTGACTTTC. Its protein is CASRTGSSGANVLTF.

This rearrangement joins TRBV5-5 to TRBJ2-1; D call uncertain. From germline, CDR1 is SGHKS and CDR2 YYEKEE (reference sequence). V lost 3 bases and J 4 bases, leaving 11 bases between the germline ends. The length of the CDR3 is 14 residues. CDR3 sequence: CASSSGQSYNEQFF. In DNA, the CDR3 is TGTGCCAGCAGCTCGGGCCAGAGTTACAATGAGCAGTTCTTC.

This rearrangement joins TRBV5-6 to TRBJ2-5; 9 positions agree with TRBD1. The CDR3 contains 13 residues. From germline, CDR1 is SGHDT and CDR2 YYEEEE. V dropped 3 bases and J dropped 4; count of bases not matched to a gene: 1. This CDR3 reads CASSWGQGETQYF. The CDR3 nucleotides read TGTGCCAGCAGCTGGGGACAGGGAGAGACCCAGTACTTC.

In this sample, this clonotype turned up once. V gene TRBV18 combines with J gene TRBJ1-2; D is unclear. Germline-derived CDR1 and CDR2 are KGHSH and LQKENI. V lost 0 bases and J lost 3, with 8 bases in between. The CDR3 consists of 14 residues. CDR3 sequence: CASSPPVEYYGYTF. Here the CDR3 DNA reads TGTGCCAGCTCACCACCAGTGGAGTACTATGGCTACACCTTC.

The chain links TRBV5-1 to TRBJ2-7; maybe TRBD2 (5 bases). The CDR3 sequence is 15 residues long. V gave up 2 bases and J gave up 3 bases, with 15 bases separating them. From germline, CDR1 is SGHRS and CDR2 YFSETQ. CDR3 sequence: CASSLSASRGYEQYF. As DNA, the CDR3 is TGCGCCAGCAGCTTATCTGCTAGCCGGGGCTACGAGCAGTACTTC.

This chain uses TRBV12-3 or TRBV12-4 with TRBJ1-3; maybe TRBD1 (5 bases). Trimming removed 5 bases at V and 0 bases at J, with 17 bases between. The CDR3 runs 17 residues. The CDR3 DNA is TGTGCCAGCAGTCCTTATACCAGGGCCACCTCTGGAAACACCATATATTTT. As protein: CASSPYTRATSGNTIYF.

This clonotype was recorded only once. The V gene is TRBV19, the J gene TRBJ2-2; the D is unclear. Trimming took off 6 bases at V and 3 bases at J, with 8 bases between the two ends. The CDR3 spans 13 residues. CDR1 is LNHDA and CDR2 is SQIVND in the germline V gene (reference sequence). CDR3 sequence (DNA): TGTGCCAGTAGCCTATCGGACACCGGGGAGCTGTTTTTT. Protein: CASSLSDTGELFF. The entire variable domain, with the rest obtained from reference TRBV19 and TRBJ2-2, is as follows: DGGITQSPKYLFRKEGQNVTLSCEQNLNHDAMYWYRQDPGQGLRLIYYSQIVNDFQKGDIAEGYSVSREKKESFPLTVTSAQKNPTAFYLCASSLSDTGELFFGEGSRLTVL.

The gene calls are TRBV5-1 and TRBJ2-5, with a weak D call TRBD2 (5 bases). V shed 2 bases and J shed 0 bases, with 11 bases lying between them. The CDR3 covers 15 residues. Germline CDR1 reads SGHRS; CDR2 reads YFSETQ. The DNA for the CDR3 is TGCGCCAGCAGCTTAAGCGGCCCGTACCAAGAGACCCAGTACTTC. It codes for CASSLSGPYQETQYF.

The rearrangement links TRBV7-6 to TRBJ2-5; D possibly corresponds to TRBD1 (6 bases). The CDR3 contains 15 residues. The germline gives CDR1 SGHVS, CDR2 FNYEAQ. Trimming shortened V by 2 bases and J by 2 bases, and 12 bases separated the two germline ends. CDR3 loop: CASSLLGDTQETQYF. CDR3 nucleotide sequence: TGTGCCAGCAGCTTATTAGGGGACACTCAAGAGACCCAGTACTTC.

This clonotype was counted once. The chain carries TRBV6-1 and TRBJ1-5, with unresolved D. The CDR3 sequence is 13 residues long. Trimming removed 6 bases at V and 2 bases at J, with 8 bases between. Per germline, CDR1 MNHNS and CDR2 SASEGT. The CDR3 DNA is TGTGCCAGCAGATATGGTGGCAATCAGCCCCAGCATTTT. Amino acid sequence: CASRYGGNQPQHF.

The V and J genes are TRBV20-1 and TRBJ1-4; weak D call: TRBD1 (5 bases). V shed 6 bases and J shed 3 bases, with 14 bases lying between them. The CDR3 totals 14 residues. The germline gives CDR1 DFQATT, CDR2 SNEGSKA (reference sequence). CDR3 DNA: TGCAGTGCCGCGGTGGGGCTGGCTAATGAAAAACTGTTTTTT. Translated, it gives CSAAVGLANEKLFF.

The chain joins TRBV19 to TRBJ1-5, with D perhaps TRBD1 (6 bases). Germline values: CDR1 LNHDA, CDR2 SQIVND (reference sequence). V was shortened by 10 bases and J by 3 bases, with 16 bases between the two germline ends. The CDR3 has 14 residues. Written as DNA, the CDR3 is TGTGCCACCTCGGACAGACTTAACAATCAGCCCCAGCATTTT. As protein: CATSDRLNNQPQHF.

V usage is TRBV25-1 and J usage is TRBJ2-5, with 14 bases identical to TRBD2. The ends lost 3 bases at V and 5 bases at J; junction bases unmatched: 14. Germline V gene sequence: CDR1 MGHDK, CDR2 SYGVNS. CDR3 length: 19 residues. CDR3 sequence (DNA): TGTGCCAGCAGTGACCCGACTAGCGGGAGGGCCAGGTTCTGGGAGACCCAGTACTTC. Protein: CASSDPTSGRARFWETQYF.

This chain uses TRBV20-1 with TRBJ1-3; 8 nucleotides agree with TRBD1. Germline lookup yields CDR1 DFQATT and CDR2 SNEGSKA (reference sequence). With 7 bases clipped from V and 4 bases from J, the junction kept 6 bases outside the gene matches. This CDR3 region has 13 residues. CDR3 sequence (DNA): TGCAGTGTTGCCTGGGACAGGGGAAACACCATATATTTT. It translates to CSVAWDRGNTIYF.

The V call is TRBV2, the J call TRBJ2-7; D is unresolved. The CDR3 contains 12 residues. Between the trimmed V and J ends, which lost 5 bases and 0 bases, there was a span of 5 bases. CDR1 and CDR2 from the germline V gene are SNHLY and FYNNEI. CDR3 bases: TGTGCCAGCAGTCAAAACTCCTACGAGCAGTACTTC. Translated, it gives CASSQNSYEQYF.

The J gene is TRBJ2-3, the V gene TRBV7-9; D not resolved. CDR1 and CDR2 (germline): SEHNR, FQNEAQ (reference sequence). CDR3 length equals 12 residues. The V gene lost 3 bases and the J gene lost 9 bases, with 10 bases spanning the gap. CDR3 loop: CASSFDIGTQYF. The CDR3 DNA reads TGTGCCAGCAGCTTCGATATTGGGACGCAGTATTTT.